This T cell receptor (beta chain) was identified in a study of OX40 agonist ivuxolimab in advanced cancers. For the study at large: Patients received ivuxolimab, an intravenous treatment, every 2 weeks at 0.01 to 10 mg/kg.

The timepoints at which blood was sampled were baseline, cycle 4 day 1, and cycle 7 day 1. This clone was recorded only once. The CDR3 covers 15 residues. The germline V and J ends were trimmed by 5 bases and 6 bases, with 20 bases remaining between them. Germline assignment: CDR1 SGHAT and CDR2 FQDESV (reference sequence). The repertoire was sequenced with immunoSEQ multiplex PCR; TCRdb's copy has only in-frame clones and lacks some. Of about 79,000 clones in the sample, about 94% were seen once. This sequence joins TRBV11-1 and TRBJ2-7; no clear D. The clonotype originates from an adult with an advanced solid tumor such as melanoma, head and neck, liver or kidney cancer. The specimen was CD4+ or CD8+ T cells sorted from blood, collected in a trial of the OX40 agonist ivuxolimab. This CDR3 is CASSPMSVTAGEQYF. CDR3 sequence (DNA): TGTGCCAGCAGCCCCATGAGCGTTACCGCAGGCGAGCAGTACTTC.